Below, one T cell receptor beta chain is given with its context. Authors' processing steps: Estimated nucleated cell counts came from reference gene primer amplification. Method: immunoSEQ multiplex PCR; TCRdb's copy keeps in-frame clones and lacks some. V and J calls plus clone size are reproduced from that table; the DNA served to infer D and trimming. Of just under 65,000 clones in the sample, around 73% are singletons; the top ten hold around 14%. This record comes from a study of blood T cell repertoires in COVID-19. The overall study: Samples came from the United States, Italy and Spain, spanning acute and convalescent COVID-19.

After removal of 1 base from V and 7 bases from J, the junction contained 8 bases not matched to a gene. Germline assignment: CDR1 MDHEN and CDR2 SYDVKM. The CDR3 totals 16 residues. One Seattle source followed patients from active infection through their disease course. This TCR derives from a man aged 55 to 70 with COVID-19, enrolled during active disease. The sequencing sample was made of peripheral blood. V usage is TRBV28 and J usage is TRBJ2-1; 9 nucleotides agree with TRBD1. The CDR3 DNA sequence: TGTGCCAGCAGTTTATACGGACAGGGGTGGGGTAATGAGCAGTTCTTC. This translates into CASSLYGQGWGNEQFF.